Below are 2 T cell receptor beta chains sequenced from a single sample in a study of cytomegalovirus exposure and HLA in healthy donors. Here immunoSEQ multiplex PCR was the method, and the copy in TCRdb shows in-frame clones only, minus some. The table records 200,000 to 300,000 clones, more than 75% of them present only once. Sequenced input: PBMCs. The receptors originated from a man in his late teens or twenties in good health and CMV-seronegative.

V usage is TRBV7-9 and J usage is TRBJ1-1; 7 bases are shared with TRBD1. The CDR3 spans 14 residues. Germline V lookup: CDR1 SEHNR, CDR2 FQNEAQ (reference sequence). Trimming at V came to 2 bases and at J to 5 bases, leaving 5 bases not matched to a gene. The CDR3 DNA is TGTGCCAGCAGCTTATCAGGGGGGAGGACTGAAGCTTTCTTT. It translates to CASSLSGGRTEAFF.

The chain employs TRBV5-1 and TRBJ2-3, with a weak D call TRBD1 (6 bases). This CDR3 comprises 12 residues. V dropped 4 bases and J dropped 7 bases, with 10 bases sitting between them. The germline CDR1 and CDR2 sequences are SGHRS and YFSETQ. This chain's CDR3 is CASSQDSNTQYF. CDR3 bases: TGCGCCAGCAGCCAGGACAGTAATACGCAGTATTTT.